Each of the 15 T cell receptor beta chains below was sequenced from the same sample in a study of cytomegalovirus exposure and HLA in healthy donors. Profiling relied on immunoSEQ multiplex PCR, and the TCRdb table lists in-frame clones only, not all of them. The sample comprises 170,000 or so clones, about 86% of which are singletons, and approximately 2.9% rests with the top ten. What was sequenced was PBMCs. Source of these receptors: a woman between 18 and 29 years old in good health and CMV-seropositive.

CDR3 in DNA: TGTGCCACCAGCAGAGATTTTATGAACACTGAAGCTTTCTTT. It translates to CATSRDFMNTEAFF. The genes are TRBV15 and TRBJ1-1, with D unclear. This CDR3 contains 14 residues. V lost 0 bases and J 0 bases, leaving 5 bases between the germline ends. CDR1 and CDR2 (germline): LNHNV, YYDKDF (reference sequence).

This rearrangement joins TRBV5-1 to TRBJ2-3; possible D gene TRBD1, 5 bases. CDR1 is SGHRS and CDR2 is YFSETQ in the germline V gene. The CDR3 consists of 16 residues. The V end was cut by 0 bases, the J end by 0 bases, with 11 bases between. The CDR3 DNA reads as TGCGCCAGCAGCTTGGTCCCAGGGTCTAGCACAGATACGCAGTATTTT. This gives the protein CASSLVPGSSTDTQYF.

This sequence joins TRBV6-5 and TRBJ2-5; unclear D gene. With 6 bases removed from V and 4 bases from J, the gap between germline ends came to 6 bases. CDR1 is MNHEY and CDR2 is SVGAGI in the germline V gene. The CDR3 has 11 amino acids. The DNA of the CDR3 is TGTGCCAGCAGACGACTAGAGACCCAGTACTTC. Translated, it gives CASRRLETQYF.

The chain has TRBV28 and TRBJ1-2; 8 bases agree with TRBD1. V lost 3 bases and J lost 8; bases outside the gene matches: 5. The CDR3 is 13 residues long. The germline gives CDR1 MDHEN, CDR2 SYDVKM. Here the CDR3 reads CASSFQGAKGYTF. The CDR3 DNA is TGTGCCAGCAGTTTTCAGGGGGCGAAAGGCTACACCTTC.

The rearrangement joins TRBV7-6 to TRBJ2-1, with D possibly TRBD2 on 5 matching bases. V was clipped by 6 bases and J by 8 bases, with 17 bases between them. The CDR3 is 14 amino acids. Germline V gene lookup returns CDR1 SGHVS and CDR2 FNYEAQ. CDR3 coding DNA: TGTGCCAGCAGAGCCGGACTCTCACTTGATGAGCAGTTCTTC. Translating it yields CASRAGLSLDEQFF.

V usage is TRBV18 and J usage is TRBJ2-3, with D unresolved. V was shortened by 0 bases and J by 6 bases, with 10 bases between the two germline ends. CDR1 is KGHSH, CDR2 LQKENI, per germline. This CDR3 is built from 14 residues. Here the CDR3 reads CASSPPSRWDTQYF. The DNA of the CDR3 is TGTGCCAGCTCACCACCGAGTCGGTGGGATACGCAGTATTTT.

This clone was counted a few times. The CDR3 protein is CASSSRGRRTDTQYF. Written as DNA, the CDR3 is TGTGCCAGCAGCTCCAGGGGGCGAAGAACAGATACGCAGTATTTT. V usage is TRBV7-6 and J usage is TRBJ2-3, with TRBD1 matching 8 bases. The ends lost 4 bases at V and 3 bases at J; junction bases unmatched: 6. The CDR3 is 15 amino acids. Per the germline V gene, CDR1 is SGHVS and CDR2 is FNYEAQ.

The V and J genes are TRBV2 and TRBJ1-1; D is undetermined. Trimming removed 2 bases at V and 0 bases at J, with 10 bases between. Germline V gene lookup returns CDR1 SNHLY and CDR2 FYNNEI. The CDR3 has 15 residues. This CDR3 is CASSEPIAMNTEAFF. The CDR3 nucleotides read TGTGCCAGCAGTGAACCGATAGCTATGAACACTGAAGCTTTCTTT.

The chain's CDR3 is CASSTRGQMGSGEQYF. The CDR3 DNA reads as TGTGCCAGTAGTACGCGGGGACAGATGGGCTCCGGCGAGCAGTACTTC. The gene calls are TRBV19 and TRBJ2-7; D may be TRBD1 (7 bases). V lost 4 bases and J 6 bases, leaving 22 bases between the germline ends. Per germline, CDR1 LNHDA and CDR2 SQIVND (reference sequence). This CDR3 contains 16 residues.

The CDR3: CASRGRAGGETQYF. Here the CDR3 DNA reads TGTGCCAGCCGAGGGCGGGCCGGAGGGGAGACCCAGTACTTC. The V call is TRBV5-8, the J call TRBJ2-5; maybe TRBD2 (6 bases). V lost 7 bases to trimming and J lost 5 bases, with 18 bases between them. The germline gives CDR1 SGHTS, CDR2 YDEGEE. The CDR3 consists of 14 residues.

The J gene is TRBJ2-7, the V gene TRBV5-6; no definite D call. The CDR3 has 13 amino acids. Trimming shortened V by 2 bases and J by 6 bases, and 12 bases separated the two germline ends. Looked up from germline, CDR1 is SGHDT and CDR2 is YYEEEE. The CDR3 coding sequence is TGTGCCAGCAGCTTTGGCAGTACGGGCGAGCAGTACTTC. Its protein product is CASSFGSTGEQYF.

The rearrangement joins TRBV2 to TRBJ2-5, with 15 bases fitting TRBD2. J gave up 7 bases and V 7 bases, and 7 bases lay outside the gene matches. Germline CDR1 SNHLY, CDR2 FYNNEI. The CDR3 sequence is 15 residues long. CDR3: CASTGGGLAGGTQYF. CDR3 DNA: TGTGCCAGCACCGGGGGGGGACTAGCGGGGGGGACCCAGTACTTC.

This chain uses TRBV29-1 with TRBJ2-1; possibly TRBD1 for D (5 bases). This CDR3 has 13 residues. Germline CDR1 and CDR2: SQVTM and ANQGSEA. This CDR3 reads CNLDRLTYNEQFF. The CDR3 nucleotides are TGCAACCTTGACAGACTTACTTACAATGAGCAGTTCTTC.

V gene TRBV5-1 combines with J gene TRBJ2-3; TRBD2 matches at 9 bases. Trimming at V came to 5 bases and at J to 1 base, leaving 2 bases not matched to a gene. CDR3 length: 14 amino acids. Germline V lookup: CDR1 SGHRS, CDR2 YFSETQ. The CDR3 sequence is CASRPSGGTDTQYF. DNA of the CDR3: TGCGCCAGCAGGCCTAGCGGGGGCACAGATACGCAGTATTTT.

CDR3 sequence reads: CASSPGTGGAGELFF. CDR3 bases: TGTGCCAGCAGCCCCGGGACAGGGGGGGCCGGGGAGCTGTTTTTT. The chain is built from TRBV7-7 and TRBJ2-2, with 11 bases fitting TRBD1. V lost 5 bases and J lost 6; bases outside the gene matches: 5. CDR3 length: 15 amino acids. Germline loops: CDR1 SSHAT, CDR2 FNYEAQ (reference sequence). The full variable domain, with the rest looked up from reference TRBV7-7 and TRBJ2-2, is GAGVSQSPRYKVTKRGQDVTLRCDPISSHATLYWYQQALGQGPEFLTYFNYEAQPDKSGLPSDRFSAERPEGSISTLTIQRTEQRDSAMYRCASSPGTGGAGELFFGEGSRLTVL.